The TCR beta chain under discussion was sequenced for a study of beta chain features in type 1 diabetes. Study results and caveats: Among patients with Type 1 diabetes, TCRB CDR3s were moderately but significantly shorter in every one of the four CD4+ subsets.

This clone has only one observation. What it binds is unknown. The V end lost 5 bases, the J end lost 6 bases, and 14 bases lay between the germline ends. This CDR3 spans 13 amino acids. Germline V lookup: CDR1 MNHEY, CDR2 SVGAGI. Of the isolated RNA, all was reverse transcribed, and so the sequenced material was expressed TCRB transcripts. Assay: immunoSEQ multiplex PCR; the TCRdb copy retains only in-frame clones and omits some. There are roughly 300,000 clones in the sample; roughly 15% occur only once, and 6.7% lies in the top ten. The TCR sequence derives from a man aged 30 to 39 in good health. The genes are TRBV6-5 and TRBJ2-7, with D possibly being TRBD1 (5 bases). Sequencing was done on a sample of central memory CD4+ T cells from blood. CDR3 DNA sequence: TGTGCCAGCAGTCAAACAGGTGTGGCCGAGCAGTACTTC. It codes for CASSQTGVAEQYF.